This entry lists 5 T cell receptor beta chains sequenced from one sample in a study of technical replicates of blood from several donors. TCRdb's table, derived via immunoSEQ multiplex PCR, lists solely in-frame clones and lacks some. The sample lists around 93,000 clones; more than 85% were seen once. Sequenced material: T cells isolated from PBMCs. These receptors all come from a human donor in good health.

Written as DNA, the CDR3 is TGCGCCAGCAGCCAAGATTATTTGCAGGGGATTTCCTACGAGCAGTACTTC. Translating gives CASSQDYLQGISYEQYF. V and J are TRBV4-3 and TRBJ2-7; the D gene is possibly TRBD1 (6 bases). CDR1 LGHNA and CDR2 YSLEER come from the germline V gene. The CDR3 consists of 17 residues. The V and J ends lost 0 bases and 1 base respectively, with 16 bases between them.

Here the CDR3 reads CASSPTVSYEQYF. Here the CDR3 DNA reads TGTGCCAGCAGCCCAACAGTTTCATACGAGCAGTACTTC. The rearrangement links TRBV7-8 to TRBJ2-7; D call uncertain. The CDR3 consists of 13 residues. The germline CDR1 and CDR2 sequences are SGHVS and FQNEAQ. With 5 bases removed from V and 4 bases from J, the gap between germline ends came to 12 bases.

The J gene is TRBJ2-1, the V gene TRBV15, with D unresolved. In germline, CDR1 is LNHNV, CDR2 YYDKDF (reference sequence). V dropped 0 bases and J dropped 9 bases, with 21 bases sitting between them. There are 17 residues in the CDR3. CDR3 residues: CATSRDRWHEALPEQFF. CDR3 coding DNA: TGTGCCACCAGCAGAGATCGGTGGCACGAAGCGCTACCTGAGCAGTTCTTC. The full variable domain, rest sourced from reference TRBV15 and TRBJ2-1, is DAMVIQNPRYQVTQFGKPVTLSCSQTLNHNVMYWYQQKSSQAPKLLFHYYDKDFNNEADTPDNFQSRRPNTSFCFLDIRSPGLGDTAMYLCATSRDRWHEALPEQFFGPGTRLTVL.

V and J are TRBV9 and TRBJ2-4; 11 nucleotides match TRBD1. Germline V lookup: CDR1 SGDLS, CDR2 YYNGEE. The ends lost 4 bases at V and 1 base at J; junction bases unmatched: 4. This CDR3 spans 16 amino acids. The CDR3 DNA sequence: TGTGCCAGCAGCCCGGGACAGGGGGTTGCCAAAAACATTCAGTACTTC. Translating it yields CASSPGQGVAKNIQYF. Filled out from reference TRBV9 and TRBJ2-4, the complete variable domain reads DSGVTQTPKHLITATGQRVTLRCSPRSGDLSVYWYQQSLDQGLQFLIQYYNGEERAKGNILERFSAQQFPDLHSELNLSSLELGDSALYFCASSPGQGVAKNIQYFGAGTRLSVL.

The rearrangement joins TRBV7-3 to TRBJ1-2; 7 bases are shared with TRBD1. Germline V CDR1 and CDR2: SGHTA, FQGTGA. Trimming removed 4 bases from V and 7 bases from J; junction bases left unmatched: 3. The CDR3 totals 12 residues. As DNA, the CDR3 is TGTGCCAGCAGCTCAGGGGGGAGTGGCTACACCTTC. It yields the protein CASSSGGSGYTF.